These 13 T cell receptor beta chains came from one sample sequenced in a study of vaccination effects on CD4 cells after COVID-19. Viral peptide pool expansion of antigen-specific CD4+ T cells preceded sequencing in the ViraFEST assay. Subsequent to 10 days of culture, CD4+ T cells were isolated. These TCRs' antigens remain unknown. Generated by immunoSEQ multiplex PCR, the TCRdb table keeps only in-frame clones and is missing some. In the table there are tens of thousands of clones, 73% of which are singletons. Source: CD4+ T cells from PBMCs cultured with HCoV-229E spike peptides, taken before COVID-19 vaccination. All receptors derive from a human donor who received a COVID-19 vaccine.

The V and J genes are TRBV5-1 and TRBJ2-5; 8 bases fit TRBD2. Trimming at V came to 5 bases and at J to 0 bases, leaving 3 bases not matched to a gene. This CDR3 is 14 amino acids long. Germline values: CDR1 SGHRS, CDR2 YFSETQ. The CDR3 nucleotides are TGCGCCAGCAGTCCGGGGGGGCACCAAGAGACCCAGTACTTC. This sequence encodes CASSPGGHQETQYF.

This clone was seen more than once but under ten times. The rearrangement joins TRBV4-1 to TRBJ1-2; TRBD1 agrees at 7 bases. Germline V gene lookup returns CDR1 MGHRA and CDR2 YSYEKL. V lost 3 bases, J lost 4 bases, and 5 bases stayed unmatched. CDR3 size: 14 residues. CDR3 sequence (DNA): TGCGCCAGCAGCCAGGCGGGACAGAGCTATGGCTACACCTTC. Translating gives CASSQAGQSYGYTF.

The CDR3, as DNA: TGTGCCAGCAGCCCCTGGGACGATGGCTACACCTTC. Translation gives CASSPWDDGYTF. J is TRBJ1-2 and V is TRBV3-1 (or the pseudogene TRBV3-2), with a tentative D call TRBD1 (5 bases). Germline V gene sequence: CDR1 LGHDT, CDR2 YNNKEL (reference sequence). The CDR3 has 12 amino acids. V shed 4 bases and J shed 6 bases, with 9 bases lying between them.

The genes are TRBV4-2 and TRBJ2-1; D tentatively fits TRBD1 or TRBD2 (6 bases each). Looked up from germline, CDR1 is LGHNA and CDR2 is YNFKEQ. The CDR3 loop spans 14 amino acids. Deletions cut 8 bases from V and 7 bases from J, with 18 bases between. In DNA, the CDR3 is TGTGCCAGCCGGGGGCAGGGAACGGTGAATGAGCAGTTCTTC. Residues: CASRGQGTVNEQFF.

The rearrangement links TRBV24-1 to TRBJ1-5, with TRBD1 matching 8 bases. This CDR3 has 15 amino acids. Germline trimming cut 4 bases from V and 1 base from J; bases unmatched to any gene: 2. Germline-derived CDR1 and CDR2 are KGHDR and SFDVKD. The DNA for the CDR3 is TGTGCCACCAGTGACGGACAGGGAAGCAATCAGCCCCAGCATTTT. As protein: CATSDGQGSNQPQHF.

J is TRBJ1-5 and V is TRBV7-2; D remains ambiguous. The germline V and J ends were trimmed by 1 base and 5 bases, with 6 bases remaining between them. Germline CDR1 reads SGHTA; CDR2 reads FQGNSA. This CDR3 contains 13 residues. The CDR3 loop is CASSLDSDQPQHF. The CDR3 DNA reads TGTGCCAGCAGCTTAGATTCTGATCAGCCCCAGCATTTT.

This chain links TRBV6-2 or TRBV6-3 with TRBJ1-6; D gene ambiguous. The CDR3 covers 15 residues. Trimming removed 0 bases from V and 5 bases from J, with 8 bases in between. From germline, CDR1 is MNHEY and CDR2 SVGEGT. The CDR3 DNA is TGTGCCAGCAGTTACTCTCCGGGCGATAATTCACCCCTCCACTTT. Translated, it gives CASSYSPGDNSPLHF.

J is TRBJ2-5 and V is TRBV4-1; D ambiguous. CDR1 and CDR2 (germline): MGHRA, YSYEKL. This CDR3 region has 15 residues. With 0 bases removed from V and 0 bases from J, the gap between germline ends came to 8 bases. The CDR3 nucleotides are TGCGCCAGCAGCCAAGATTTTATATACCAAGAGACCCAGTACTTC. The encoded protein is CASSQDFIYQETQYF.

The rearrangement links TRBV15 to TRBJ2-2, with unresolved D. The germline CDR1 and CDR2 sequences are LNHNV and YYDKDF (reference sequence). The V and J ends lost 0 bases and 13 bases respectively, with 12 bases between them. This CDR3 contains 13 residues. The CDR3 is CATSREDTPGLFF. The CDR3 region has the DNA TGTGCCACCAGCAGAGAAGACACCCCAGGGCTGTTTTTT.

CDR3 in amino acids: CASSYHGTGEETQYF. DNA for the CDR3: TGTGCCAGCAGTTACCACGGGACAGGAGAAGAGACCCAGTACTTC. The chain joins TRBV6-5 to TRBJ2-5, with 8 bases fitting TRBD1. V was pared by 2 bases and J by 3 bases, with 5 bases of the junction left unmatched. The CDR3 length is 15 residues. CDR1 is MNHEY, CDR2 SVGAGI, per germline.

The J gene is TRBJ1-4, the V gene TRBV15; D unresolved. Germline lookup yields CDR1 LNHNV and CDR2 YYDKDF (reference sequence). Trimming took 0 bases from V and 3 from J, leaving 8 bases between them. This CDR3 spans 15 amino acids. CDR3 DNA: TGTGCCACCAGCAGAGATGTGAAGGCTAATGAAAAACTGTTTTTT. It yields the protein CATSRDVKANEKLFF.

The V and J genes are TRBV7-9 and TRBJ2-1; 11 bases are a match to TRBD2. V lost 5 bases, J lost 9 bases, and 15 bases stayed unmatched. The CDR3 spans 17 residues. The germline V gene has CDR1 SEHNR and CDR2 FQNEAQ (reference sequence). Written as DNA, the CDR3 is TGTGCCAGCAGCGATAGCGGGGGGGCACCCTCCTTCCTTGAGCAGTTCTTC. Protein: CASSDSGGAPSFLEQFF.

This clone was seen a single time. This chain uses TRBV2 with TRBJ1-4; D may be TRBD1 (6 bases). Germline CDR1 is SNHLY and CDR2 is FYNNEI. Trimming took 5 bases from V and 7 from J, leaving 17 bases between them. The CDR3 spans 15 residues. This chain's CDR3 is CASSTGTRLLEKLFF. CDR3 DNA: TGTGCCAGCAGTACCGGGACAAGACTTCTTGAAAAACTGTTTTTT. Filled out from reference TRBV2 and TRBJ1-4, the complete variable domain reads EPEVTQTPSHQVTQMGQEVILRCVPISNHLYFYWYRQILGQKVEFLVSFYNNEISEKSEIFDDQFSVERPDGSNFTLKIRSTKLEDSAMYFCASSTGTRLLEKLFFGSGTQLSVL.